Presented here are 18 T cell receptor beta chains from one specimen sequenced in a study of graft-versus-host responses after intestinal transplantation. Method: immunoSEQ multiplex PCR; TCRdb's copy keeps in-frame clones and lacks some. The sample carries about 93,000 clones, just under 95% recorded once. These receptors have no identified antigens. This material consisted of unstimulated CD8+ T cells sorted from spleen or lymph node cells, taken before intestinal transplant. These TCRs come from a human donor who received an intestinal transplant.

V and J are TRBV7-6 and TRBJ2-1; TRBD1 agrees at 12 bases. V lost 1 base and J lost 9; bases outside the gene matches: 10. In germline, CDR1 is SGHVS, CDR2 FNYEAQ. The CDR3 runs 17 residues. The chain's CDR3 is CASSLGTGTGGILEQFF. DNA of the CDR3: TGTGCCAGCAGCTTAGGCACCGGGACAGGGGGCATTCTTGAGCAGTTCTTC.

V gene TRBV5-1 combines with J gene TRBJ2-1; TRBD1 might be the D (5 bases). CDR1 is SGHRS and CDR2 is YFSETQ in the germline V gene. Trimming removed 0 bases from V and 6 bases from J, with 13 bases in between. The CDR3 is 15 amino acids. CDR3 sequence: CASSLAQGQFNEQFF. In DNA form, the CDR3 reads TGCGCCAGCAGCTTGGCCCAGGGTCAGTTCAATGAGCAGTTCTTC. The whole variable domain, filled in from reference TRBV5-1 and TRBJ2-1, reads KAGVTQTPRYLIKTRGQQVTLSCSPISGHRSVSWYQQTPGQGLQFLFEYFSETQRNKGNFPGRFSGRQFSNSRSEMNVSTLELGDSALYLCASSLAQGQFNEQFFGPGTRLTVL.

The chain uses TRBV19 and TRBJ2-1; 9 positions agree with TRBD2. Looked up from germline, CDR1 is LNHDA and CDR2 is SQIVND (reference sequence). The J segment lost 4 bases and the V segment lost 4 bases, leaving 8 bases of the junction unmatched. This CDR3 comprises 16 residues. Here the CDR3 DNA reads TGTGCCAGTAGTACTTTCCTGGCGGGAGGGTACAATGAGCAGTTCTTC. It is translated as CASSTFLAGGYNEQFF.

This chain uses TRBV9 with TRBJ2-1; D is unresolved. Germline V gene data show CDR1 as SGDLS and CDR2 as YYNGEE. The CDR3 length is 11 residues. The V and J ends lost 4 bases and 7 bases respectively, with 6 bases between them. The CDR3 DNA follows: TGTGCCAGCAGCACCACAAATGAGCAGTTCTTC. Protein product: CASSTTNEQFF. Supplemented by reference TRBV9 and TRBJ2-1, the full variable domain reads DSGVTQTPKHLITATGQRVTLRCSPRSGDLSVYWYQQSLDQGLQFLIQYYNGEERAKGNILERFSAQQFPDLHSELNLSSLELGDSALYFCASSTTNEQFFGPGTRLTVL.

The genes are TRBV5-1 and TRBJ2-3; 8 nucleotides align to TRBD2. The CDR3 length is 15 residues. After removal of 1 base from V and 2 bases from J, the junction contained 3 bases not matched to a gene. Germline V gives CDR1 SGHRS, CDR2 YFSETQ. The CDR3 spells CASSLTAGVTDTQYF. The CDR3 DNA sequence: TGCGCCAGCAGCTTGACAGCGGGGGTCACAGATACGCAGTATTTT.

The chain couples TRBV6-1 to TRBJ1-2, with 9 nucleotides matching TRBD1. The CDR3 contains 13 residues. The germline V gene encodes CDR1 MNHNS and CDR2 SASEGT. Trimming removed 6 bases from V and 7 bases from J; junction bases left unmatched: 6. The CDR3 here is CASSRDRVGGYTF. The DNA for the CDR3 is TGTGCCAGCAGCCGGGACAGGGTGGGTGGCTACACCTTC.

The V and J genes are TRBV6-5 and TRBJ2-1; 8 nucleotides align to TRBD1. The CDR3 length is 15 residues. Germline V gene sequence: CDR1 MNHEY, CDR2 SVGAGI. V lost 6 bases and J lost 4; bases outside the gene matches: 8. This CDR3 reads CASSPGTGGYNEQFF. CDR3 nucleotides: TGTGCCAGCAGCCCCGGGACAGGCGGGTACAATGAGCAGTTCTTC.

The rearrangement uses TRBV4-1 and TRBJ2-3; TRBD2 agrees at 7 bases. This CDR3 is 17 amino acids long. CDR1 is MGHRA, CDR2 YSYEKL, per germline. Unmatched junction bases numbered 9, after V lost 0 bases and J lost 3 bases. The CDR3 loop is CASSQEWGGYATDTQYF. DNA of the CDR3: TGCGCCAGCAGCCAAGAATGGGGGGGATACGCTACAGATACGCAGTATTTT.

This chain connects TRBV6-1 to TRBJ2-1; possibly TRBD2 for D (6 bases). Germline CDR1 and CDR2: MNHNS and SASEGT. The CDR3 totals 15 residues. Deletions cut 6 bases from V and 5 bases from J, with 17 bases between. The CDR3 bases are TGTGCCAGCAGGGTCACAGGAGGGGATCACAATGAGCAGTTCTTC. This sequence encodes CASRVTGGDHNEQFF.

The V gene is TRBV11-2, the J gene TRBJ2-1; 7 bases match TRBD2. The V segment lost 4 bases and the J segment 0 bases; nucleotides outside the gene matches: 9. CDR1 is SGHAT and CDR2 is FQNNGV in the germline V gene. The CDR3 contains 17 residues. The CDR3 DNA reads as TGTGCCAGCAGCTATAGTGGGACTATAGACTCCTACAATGAGCAGTTCTTC. The encoded protein is CASSYSGTIDSYNEQFF.

The V call is TRBV7-9, the J call TRBJ2-3; the match to TRBD1 covers 9 bases. Trimming cost V 6 bases and J 6 bases; bases outside gene matches: 13. Germline V gene data show CDR1 as SEHNR and CDR2 as FQNEAQ (reference sequence). The CDR3 runs to 16 residues. CDR3 region: CASSSPGQGKSDTQYF. In nucleotides, the CDR3 is TGTGCCAGCAGTTCCCCAGGACAGGGGAAGTCGGATACGCAGTATTTT.

J is TRBJ2-1 and V is TRBV6-5, with 13 bases identical to TRBD2. V was clipped by 2 bases and J by 8 bases; unmatched bases: 3. Per the germline V gene, CDR1 is MNHEY and CDR2 is SVGAGI. The CDR3 is made up of 15 amino acids. CDR3 bases: TGTGCCAGCAGTTACGGACTAGCGGGGGAGCATGAGCAGTTCTTC. It encodes CASSYGLAGEHEQFF.

The chain carries TRBV7-9 and TRBJ2-5; 9 positions agree with TRBD2. The CDR3 is 15 amino acids. Germline assignment: CDR1 SEHNR and CDR2 FQNEAQ (reference sequence). After removal of 1 base from V and 4 bases from J, the junction contained 4 bases not matched to a gene. CDR3 coding DNA: TGTGCCAGCAGCTTAGGCGGGGGGGCAACAGAGACCCAGTACTTC. As protein: CASSLGGGATETQYF.

The genes are TRBV2 and TRBJ1-1, with D perhaps TRBD1 (6 bases). V lost 2 bases and J 11 bases, leaving 18 bases between the germline ends. This CDR3 is built from 14 residues. Germline CDR1 reads SNHLY; CDR2 reads FYNNEI. The CDR3 is CASSEYRERYEAFF. In DNA form, the CDR3 reads TGTGCCAGCAGTGAATACAGGGAAAGATATGAGGCTTTCTTT.

V is TRBV27 and J is TRBJ2-2, with D hard to call. CDR1 and CDR2 (germline): MNHEY, SMNVEV (reference sequence). Trimming stripped 8 bases from V and 1 base from J, with 11 bases between. The CDR3 extends over 14 amino acids. DNA of the CDR3: TGTGCCAGCCCCCCCTTTATGAACACCGGGGAGCTGTTTTTT. As protein: CASPPFMNTGELFF.

This chain joins TRBV30 and TRBJ2-3, with D possibly being TRBD2 (5 bases). Germline V gene lookup returns CDR1 GTSNPN and CDR2 SVGIG (reference sequence). V lost 3 bases and J lost 0, with 10 bases in between. The CDR3 is made up of 14 amino acids. CDR3 loop: CAWSLASSTDTQYF. Here the CDR3 DNA reads TGTGCCTGGAGCTTAGCGTCTAGCACAGATACGCAGTATTTT.

The chain is built from TRBV21-1 and TRBJ1-2. TRBV21-1 has pseudogene status. This CDR3 region has 17 residues. The CDR3 reads CASSKVSRTPIRYGYTF. CDR3 nucleotide sequence: TGTGCCAGCAGCAAAGTCTCCAGGACTCCAATACGCTATGGCTACACCTTC.

The chain couples TRBV4-2 to TRBJ2-3; D might be TRBD2 (6 bases). Germline V gene sequence: CDR1 LGHNA, CDR2 YNFKEQ. Trimming took off 1 base at V and 0 bases at J, with 11 bases between the two ends. The CDR3 runs 16 residues. In DNA, the CDR3 is TGTGCCAGCAGCCAAGCCGCTAGCGAGAGCACAGATACGCAGTATTTT. It codes for CASSQAASESTDTQYF.